This TCR beta chain was sequenced during a study of OX40 agonist ivuxolimab in advanced cancers. The overall study: Two cutaneous melanoma patients and one hepatocellular carcinoma patient, three in all, had partial responses. Findings and limits, study-wide: CD4+ T cells averaged fewer expanded clones than CD8+ T cells. Expanded peripheral T cells had an undetermined antigen specificity.

Sequencing used immunoSEQ multiplex PCR; TCRdb keeps in-frame clones, though not all of them. The sample contains around 100,000 clones, about 91% of which appear only once. In this sample, this clone turned up once. Its antigen is unidentified. With 2 bases removed from V and 0 bases from J, the gap between germline ends came to 10 bases. Germline V gene lookup returns CDR1 LNHDA and CDR2 SQIVND (reference sequence). This CDR3 comprises 15 residues. The chain couples TRBV19 to TRBJ1-2; D not resolved. The sample in question was CD4+ or CD8+ T cells sorted from blood, obtained in a trial of the OX40 agonist ivuxolimab. The clonotype comes from an adult with an advanced solid tumor such as melanoma, head and neck, liver or kidney cancer. The CDR3 DNA follows: TGTGCCAGTAGTATAAGGCGGCTAGCTAACTATGGCTACACCTTC. As protein: CASSIRRLANYGYTF.